This T cell receptor (beta chain) originates from a study of shared clonotypes between healthy human individuals. Study-wide context: The cohort comprised two women and a few men. Their ages spanned 18 to 49 years.

Study-level points and caveats: Clonotype sharing among the donors was expected to vary with sequencing depth. When naive CD4 clonotypes were compared across four donors, about 4.8% were shared.

Note on this clone: The antigen remains undetermined.

At deep level, the assay was performed. Profiling relied on immunoSEQ multiplex PCR, and the TCRdb table lists in-frame clones only, not all of them. The table includes hundreds of thousands of clones, approximately 96% detected once. CD45RO negativity and positive selection for CCR7 defined naive CD8 cells, a population that excluded terminally differentiated effector memory CD45RA+ cells. The TCR comes from a woman aged 25 to 45 in good health. What was sequenced was naive CD8+ T cells sorted from blood.

CDR3 DNA sequence: TGTGCCAGCAGCCAAGTGAGAGGCTACGAGCAGTACTTC. Protein sequence: CASSQVRGYEQYF. The chain joins TRBV14 to TRBJ2-7; D call uncertain. Trimming pared 1 base from V and 3 bases from J, leaving 7 bases between. The CDR3 covers 13 residues. Germline V gene sequence: CDR1 SGHDN, CDR2 FVKESK.